This entry describes one T cell receptor (beta chain). Its cognate antigen is unknown. The entry originates in a study of T-cell memory formation after mild COVID-19. Background on the study: Largely donor-specific sequence clusters came from a couple of donors. Findings of the study overall: Pre-infection memory showed some responding clones, and this suggested that cross-reactive memory joined.

There are 14 residues in the CDR3. V lost 2 bases and J lost 2, with 10 bases in between. CDR1 LGHDT and CDR2 YNNKEL come from the germline V gene (reference sequence). TCRdb analysed the 5' RACE reads with MiXCR anew, one entry per CDR3 protein. The sample includes roughly 600,000 distinct CDR3 sequences, approximately 18% of them seen just once. Sequencing used PBMCs or a T cell subset sorted from them (not recorded which). The chain recombines TRBV3-1 with TRBJ2-7; D is unclear. The clonotype comes from an adult woman who had mild COVID-19 (a few samples of this study predate the infection). Cell type and time point are not known. For the CDR3, the DNA is TGTGCCAGCAGCCAAACTTCGCCTCCCTACGAGCAGTACTTC. Translated: CASSQTSPPYEQYF.